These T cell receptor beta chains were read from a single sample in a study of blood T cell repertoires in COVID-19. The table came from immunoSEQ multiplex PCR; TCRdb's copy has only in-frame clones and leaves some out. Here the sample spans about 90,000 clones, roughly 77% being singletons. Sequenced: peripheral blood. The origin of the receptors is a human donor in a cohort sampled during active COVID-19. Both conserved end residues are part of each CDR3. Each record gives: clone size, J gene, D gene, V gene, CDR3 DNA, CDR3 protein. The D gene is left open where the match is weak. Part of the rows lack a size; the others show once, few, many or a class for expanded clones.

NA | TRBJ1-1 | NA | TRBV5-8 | TGTGCCAGCAGCTTGGATCTCAAGCTTGAAGCTTTCTTT | CASSLDLKLEAFF
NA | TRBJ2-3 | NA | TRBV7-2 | TGTGCCAGCAGCTCCAGGGGATTTAGCACAGATACGCAGTATTTT | CASSSRGFSTDTQYF
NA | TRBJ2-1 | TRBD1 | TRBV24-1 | TGTGCCACCAGTCAACCGGGACAGGGCTACAATGAGCAGTTCTTC | CATSQPGQGYNEQFF
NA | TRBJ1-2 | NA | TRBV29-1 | TGCAGCGTTGAAGATCCTGGGACATCCTATGGCTACACCTTC | CSVEDPGTSYGYTF
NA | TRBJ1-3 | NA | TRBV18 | TGTGCCAGCTCGCCCGTGGACAGCCCTGGAAACACCATATATTTT | CASSPVDSPGNTIYF
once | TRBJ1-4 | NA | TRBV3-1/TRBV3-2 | TGTGCCAGCAGCCAATCTATCGGCGGGGCAGGCGAAAAACTGTTTTTT | CASSQSIGGAGEKLFF
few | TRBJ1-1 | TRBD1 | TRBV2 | TGTGCCAGCAATACAGGGGGCATGAACACTGAAGCTTTCTTT | CASNTGGMNTEAFF
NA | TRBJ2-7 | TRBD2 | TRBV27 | TGTGCCAGCAGTTTAGCGGGGGGGGGCTTTTACGAGCAGTACTTC | CASSLAGGGFYEQYF
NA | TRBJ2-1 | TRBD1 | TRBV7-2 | TGTGCCAGCAGCGGGGACAGGGTCAGGCAGTTCTTC | CASSGDRVRQFF
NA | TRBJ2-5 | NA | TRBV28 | TGTGCCAGCAGTCCACCGGGACTTGGGTCGGAGACCCAGTACTTC | CASSPPGLGSETQYF
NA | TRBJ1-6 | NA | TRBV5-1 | TGCGCCAGCAGGACGGGGGGATCCTATAATTCACCCCTCCACTTT | CASRTGGSYNSPLHF
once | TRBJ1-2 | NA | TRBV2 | TGTGCCAGCTACCGGGACTTCCAAAACTATGGCTACACCTTC | CASYRDFQNYGYTF
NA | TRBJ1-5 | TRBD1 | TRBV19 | TGTGCCAGCCGCCGGGACAGGGATTGGTATCAGCCCCAGCATTTT | CASRRDRDWYQPQHF
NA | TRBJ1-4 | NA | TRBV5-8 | TGTGCCAGCAGCCCAGGGGACACTTCGGGGGAAAAACTGTTTTTT | CASSPGDTSGEKLFF
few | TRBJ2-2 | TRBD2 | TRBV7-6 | TGTGCCAGCAGCTTACGATCCCCGGGACTAGCCAGTTACGGGGAGCTGTTTTTT | CASSLRSPGLASYGELFF
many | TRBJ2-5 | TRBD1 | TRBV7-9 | TGTGCCAGCACAGGACAGGGGGAAAGAGAGACCCAGTACTTC | CASTGQGERETQYF
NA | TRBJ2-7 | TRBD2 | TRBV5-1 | TGCGCCAGCAGCCAGACTAGCGGGGGCTCGGGGGAGCAGTACTTC | CASSQTSGGSGEQYF
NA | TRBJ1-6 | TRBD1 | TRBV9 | TGTGCCAGCAGCGAAAACCGGGACAGCCCCTATAATTCACCCCTCCACTTT | CASSENRDSPYNSPLHF
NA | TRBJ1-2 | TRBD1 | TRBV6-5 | TGTGCCAGCAAGAAAGGACAGGGAGAGGACTATGGCTACACCTTC | CASKKGQGEDYGYTF
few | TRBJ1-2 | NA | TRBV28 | TGTGCCAGCAGTTTCGGGGGGAATGGCTACACCTTC | CASSFGGNGYTF
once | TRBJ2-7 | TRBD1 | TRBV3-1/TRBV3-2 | TGTGCCAGCAGCCAAGATCGCTCAGGGGGAATACGAGAGCAGTACTTC | CASSQDRSGGIREQYF
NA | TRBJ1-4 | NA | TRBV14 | TGTGCCAGCAGCCAAGACGCGGTACCGGGTGAAAAACTGTTTTTT | CASSQDAVPGEKLFF
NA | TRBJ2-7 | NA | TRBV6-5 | TGTGCCAGCAGTTACTCGGGGGGTTGGGGCTCCTACGAGCAGTACTTC | CASSYSGGWGSYEQYF
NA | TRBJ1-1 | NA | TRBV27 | TGTGCCAGCAGTCCCCCCCGGAGGGGTCTAACTGAAGCTTTCTTT | CASSPPRRGLTEAFF
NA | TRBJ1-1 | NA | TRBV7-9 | TGTGCCAGCAGCTTCGAAGAGGGGAGGGGCACTGAAGCTTTCTTT | CASSFEEGRGTEAFF
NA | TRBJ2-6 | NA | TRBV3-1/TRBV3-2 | TGTGCCAGCAATGGCAGGGGATATTCTGGGGCCAACGTCCTGACTTTC | CASNGRGYSGANVLTF
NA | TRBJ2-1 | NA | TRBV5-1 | TGCGCCAGCAGCCGCGACAGATACAATGAGCAGTTCTTC | CASSRDRYNEQFF
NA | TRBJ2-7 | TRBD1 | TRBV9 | TGTGCCAGCAGCGCCCACCGGGACAGCTCCTACGAGCAGTACTTC | CASSAHRDSSYEQYF
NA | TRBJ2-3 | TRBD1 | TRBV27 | TGTGCCAGCAGTTCACCGGGACAGGGGACAGATACGCAGTATTTT | CASSSPGQGTDTQYF
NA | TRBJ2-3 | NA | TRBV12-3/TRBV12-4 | TGTGCCAGCATTCTCGCCGGGGGAGATACGCAGTATTTT | CASILAGGDTQYF
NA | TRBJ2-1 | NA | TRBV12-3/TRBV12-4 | TGTGCCAGCAGTTCTCGACTCAGGGTTAAGCAGTTCTTC | CASSSRLRVKQFF
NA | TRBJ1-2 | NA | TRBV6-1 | TGTGCCAGCAGAGCAGGGCCTCCTAACTATGGCTACACCTTC | CASRAGPPNYGYTF
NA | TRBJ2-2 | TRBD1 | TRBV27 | TGTGCCAGCAGTTTCCAGGGGGCTAAACCCGGGGAGCTGTTTTTT | CASSFQGAKPGELFF
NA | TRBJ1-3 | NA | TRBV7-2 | TGTGCCAGCAGCTTAGTCTTGACAGGTGGAAACACCATATATTTT | CASSLVLTGGNTIYF
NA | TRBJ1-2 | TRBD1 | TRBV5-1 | TGCGCCAGCAGCTTGGGGCAGGGGGCTGGAGGCTACACCTTC | CASSLGQGAGGYTF
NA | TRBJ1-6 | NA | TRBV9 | TGTGCCAGCAGCACAGCTATTGCCAATTCACCCCTCCACTTT | CASSTAIANSPLHF
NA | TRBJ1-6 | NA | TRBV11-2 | TGTGCCAGCAGCTTAGCTCCTAATTCACCCCTCCACTTT | CASSLAPNSPLHF
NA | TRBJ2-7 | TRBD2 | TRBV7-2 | TGTGCCAGCAGCTCGGGACTAGCGGGGGGCTCTATTCGCGAGCAGTACTTC | CASSSGLAGGSIREQYF
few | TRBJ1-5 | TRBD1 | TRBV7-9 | TGTGCCAGCAGCTACGGACAGGGGGCATTAAATCAGCCCCAGCATTTT | CASSYGQGALNQPQHF
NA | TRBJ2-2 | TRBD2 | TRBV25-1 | TGTGCCAGCAGTCCCTGGACTAGCGGGGGCTCCGGGGAGCTGTTTTTT | CASSPWTSGGSGELFF
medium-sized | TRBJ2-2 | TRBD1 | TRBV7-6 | TGTGCCAGCAGCACGTCGACAGGGGGGACCGGGGAGCTGTTTTTT | CASSTSTGGTGELFF
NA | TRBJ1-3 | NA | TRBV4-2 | TGTGCCAGCAGCCAAGATGGAACAGGCCCCTCTGGAAACACCATATATTTT | CASSQDGTGPSGNTIYF
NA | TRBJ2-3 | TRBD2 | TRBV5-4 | TGTGCCAGCCATGTGGGCGGGGGGAGCACAGATACGCAGTATTTT | CASHVGGGSTDTQYF
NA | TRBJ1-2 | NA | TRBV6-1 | TGTGCCAGCAGTGACCCTGGGGGAGGAGGCTACACCTTC | CASSDPGGGGYTF
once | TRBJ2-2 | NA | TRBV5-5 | TGTGCCAGCAGCCCGTATGCGTCTGCCGGGGAGCTGTTTTTT | CASSPYASAGELFF
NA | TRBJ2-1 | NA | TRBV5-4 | TGTGCCAGCAGCTTTGGGGGGGCCGCCTCCTACAATGAGCAGTTCTTC | CASSFGGAASYNEQFF
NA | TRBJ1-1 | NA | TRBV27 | TGTGCCACCTCCGACAGGATGAACACTGAAGCTTTCTTT | CATSDRMNTEAFF
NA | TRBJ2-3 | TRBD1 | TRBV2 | TGTGCCAGCAGTGCAACAGGGGGCACAGATACGCAGTATTTT | CASSATGGTDTQYF